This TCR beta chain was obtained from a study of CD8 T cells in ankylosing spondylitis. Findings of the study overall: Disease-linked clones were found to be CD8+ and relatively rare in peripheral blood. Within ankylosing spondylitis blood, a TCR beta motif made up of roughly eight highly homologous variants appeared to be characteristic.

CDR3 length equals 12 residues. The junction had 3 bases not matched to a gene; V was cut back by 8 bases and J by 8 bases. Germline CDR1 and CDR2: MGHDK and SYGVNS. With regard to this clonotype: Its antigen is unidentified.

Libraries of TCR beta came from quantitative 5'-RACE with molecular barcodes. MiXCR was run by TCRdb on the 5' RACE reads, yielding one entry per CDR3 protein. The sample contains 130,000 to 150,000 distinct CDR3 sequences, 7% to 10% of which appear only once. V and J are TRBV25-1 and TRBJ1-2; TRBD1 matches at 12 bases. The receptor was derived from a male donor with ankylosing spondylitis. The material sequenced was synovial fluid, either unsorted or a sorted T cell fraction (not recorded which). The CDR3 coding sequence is TGTGCCAGCCGGGACAGGGGGCAGGGCTACACCTTC. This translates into CASRDRGQGYTF.